This T cell receptor beta chain appears in the sequencing data of a study of T cell repertoires in cytomegalovirus infection. On the study more broadly: Use of recently identified HLA-C-restricted and well-studied HLA-B-restricted CMV epitopes was part of the study. Public TCR beta signatures indicated both CMV infection and matching HLA type.

Whole-study findings and limits: Cumulative frequency of public TCR beta families picked out carriers of CMV plus the relevant HLA. The ex vivo response was dominated by HLA-C-restricted CMV-specific TCR beta clonotypes.

CDR3 length equals 16 residues. The V gene end was trimmed by 1 base and the J gene end by 4 bases; junction bases not matched to a gene: 5. The germline V gene has CDR1 SGHVS and CDR2 FNYEAQ. This clonotype showed up just a few times. The antigen is undetermined. One entry per CDR3 protein results from TCRdb running MiXCR on the reads. The sample carries approximately 600,000 distinct CDR3 sequences, 40% recorded once. The source material was cultured PBMCs, sampled from culture after CMV antigen stimulation. The V call is TRBV7-6, the J call TRBJ1-4; 8 positions match TRBD1. The TCR comes from a human donor in good health (CMV status not recorded). Some clones in this sample may be carry-over from other donors' samples. CDR3 bases: TGTGCCAGCAGCTTAGAACCAGGGGGCTTTAATGAAAAACTGTTTTTT. Its translation: CASSLEPGGFNEKLFF.